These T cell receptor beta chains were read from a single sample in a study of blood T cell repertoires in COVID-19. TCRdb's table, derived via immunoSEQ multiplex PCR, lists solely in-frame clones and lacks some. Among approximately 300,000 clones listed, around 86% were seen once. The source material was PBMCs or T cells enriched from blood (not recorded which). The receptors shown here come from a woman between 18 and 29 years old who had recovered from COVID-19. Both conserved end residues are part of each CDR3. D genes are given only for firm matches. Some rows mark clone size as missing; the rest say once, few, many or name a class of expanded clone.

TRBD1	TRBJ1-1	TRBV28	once	TGTGCCAGCACCAGACCGGACAGGGGAGCTTTCTTT	CASTRPDRGAFF
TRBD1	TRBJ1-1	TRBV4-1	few	TGCGCCAGCAGCCAAGAAGGAACAGGGGGAATAAACACTGAAGCTTTCTTT	CASSQEGTGGINTEAFF
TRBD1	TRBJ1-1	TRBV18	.	TGTGCCAGCTCACCCTTACAGGGGGCCAAGAACACTGAAGCTTTCTTT	CASSPLQGAKNTEAFF
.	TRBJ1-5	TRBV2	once	TGTGCCAGCAGCCTGTATAGCAATCAGCCCCAGCATTTT	CASSLYSNQPQHF
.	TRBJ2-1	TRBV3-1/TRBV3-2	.	TGTGCCAGCAGCCCTCTCAAAACTAGAGGCCTCAATGAGCAGTTCTTC	CASSPLKTRGLNEQFF
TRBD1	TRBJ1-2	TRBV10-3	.	TGTGCCATCAGGCTGACAGGGCAGGGCTACACCTTC	CAIRLTGQGYTF
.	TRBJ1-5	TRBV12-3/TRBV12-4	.	TGTGCCAGCAGTTTAGAGAGTGTTCAGCCCCAGCATTTT	CASSLESVQPQHF
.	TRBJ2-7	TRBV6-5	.	TGTGCCAGCACCACGGGAAGCGCCCCCTACGAGCAGTACTTC	CASTTGSAPYEQYF
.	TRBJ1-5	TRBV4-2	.	TGTGCCAGCACCTCTGGGAGAAATCAGCCCCAGCATTTT	CASTSGRNQPQHF
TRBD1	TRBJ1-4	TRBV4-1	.	TGCGCCAGCAGCCTGATCGACAGGGCGAATGAAAAACTGTTTTTT	CASSLIDRANEKLFF
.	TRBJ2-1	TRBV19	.	TGTGCCAGTAGTATAGAAGCAACCGGGATCCGAATCGCCAATGAGCAGTTCTTC	CASSIEATGIRIANEQFF
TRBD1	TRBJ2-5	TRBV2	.	TGTGCCAGCAGTGCCGACAGGGGGCGCAGGGAGACCCAGTACTTC	CASSADRGRRETQYF
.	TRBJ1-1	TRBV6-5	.	TGTGCCAGCAGGGATGGACAGGAAGCTTTCTTT	CASRDGQEAFF
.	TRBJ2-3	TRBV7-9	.	TGTGCCAGCAGCCCAACAGATACGCAGTATTTT	CASSPTDTQYF
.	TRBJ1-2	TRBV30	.	TGTGCCTGGACCCTAACCGCGGGGGGAGGCTACACCTTC	CAWTLTAGGGYTF
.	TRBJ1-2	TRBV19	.	TGTGCCAGTAGTACATCGCCAGGGTATGGCTACACCTTC	CASSTSPGYGYTF
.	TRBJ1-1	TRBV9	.	TGTGCCAGCAGCTTCACGGGGGTGAACACTGAAGCTTTCTTT	CASSFTGVNTEAFF
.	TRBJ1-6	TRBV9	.	TGTGCCAGCAGCCGAGGGCAGCAGACCTATAATTCACCCCTCCACTTT	CASSRGQQTYNSPLHF
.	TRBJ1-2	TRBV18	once	TGTGCCAGCTCACCACCATCGGGGGTTTATGGCTACACCTTC	CASSPPSGVYGYTF
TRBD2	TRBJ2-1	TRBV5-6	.	TGTGCCAGCTCCCACCGACTAGCGGGACTTATAAGCTCCTACAATGAGCAGTTCTTC	CASSHRLAGLISSYNEQFF
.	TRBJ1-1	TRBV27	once	TGTGCCAGTCTCGGGACAAAAGGGAACACTGAAGCTTTCTTT	CASLGTKGNTEAFF
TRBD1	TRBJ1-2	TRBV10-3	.	TGTGCCATCAGTGAGGTGGGACAGGGGACGTCTGGCTACACCTTC	CAISEVGQGTSGYTF
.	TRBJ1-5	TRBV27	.	TGTGCCAGCTCCCAGAAGAGAGGGTTGAGCAATCAGCCCCAGCATTTT	CASSQKRGLSNQPQHF
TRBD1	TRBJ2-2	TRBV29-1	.	TGCAGCGTTGGACAGGGGGAAGCCGGGGAGCTGTTTTTT	CSVGQGEAGELFF
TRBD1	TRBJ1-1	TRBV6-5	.	TGTGCCAGCAGAAGACAGGGGGCCTCTGAAGCTTTCTTT	CASRRQGASEAFF
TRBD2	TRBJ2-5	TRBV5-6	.	TGTGCCAGCAGCTTGTCTAGCGGGAGGGAGACCCAGTACTTC	CASSLSSGRETQYF
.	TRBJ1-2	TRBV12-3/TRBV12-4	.	TGTGCCAGCAGTTACAGACCTTATGGCTACACCTTC	CASSYRPYGYTF
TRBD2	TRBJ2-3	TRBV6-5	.	TGTGCCAGCAGTTACAGGGGCGGGGGGGGAGATACGCAGTATTTT	CASSYRGGGGDTQYF
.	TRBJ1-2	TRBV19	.	TGTGCCAGCAGTAATAAGGGACTTACCTCCTATGGCTACACCTTC	CASSNKGLTSYGYTF
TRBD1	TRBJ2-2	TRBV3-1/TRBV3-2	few	TGTGCCAGCAGCCAAGGGACAGGGAACACCGGGGAGCTGTTTTTT	CASSQGTGNTGELFF
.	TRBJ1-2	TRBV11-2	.	TGTGCCAGCAGCTTAGGAGTGAGACTCTGGGATGGCTACACCTTC	CASSLGVRLWDGYTF
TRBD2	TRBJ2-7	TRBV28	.	TGTGCCAGCAGTTTGCCCAGACTAGCGGAGTGGTCTTGGGGGGAGCAGTACTTC	CASSLPRLAEWSWGEQYF
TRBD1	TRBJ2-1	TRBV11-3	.	TGTGCCAGCAGCTTAGGTAGGGGGCGGTACAATGAGCAGTTCTTC	CASSLGRGRYNEQFF
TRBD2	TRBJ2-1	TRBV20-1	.	TGCAGTGCTAGTTTAGCGGGAGCCCCCTACAATGAGCAGTTCTTC	CSASLAGAPYNEQFF
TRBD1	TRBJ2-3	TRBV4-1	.	TGCGCCAGCAGCCAGCCGGGACAGGGGGCCCGAGATACGCAGTATTTT	CASSQPGQGARDTQYF
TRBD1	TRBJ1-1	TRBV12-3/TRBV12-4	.	TGTGCCAGCAGCGAGACAGGGGGAGCTTTCTTT	CASSETGGAFF
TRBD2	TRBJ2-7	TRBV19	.	TGTGCCAGTAGTATCCAGTATAGCGGGACATCCTACGAGCAGTACTTC	CASSIQYSGTSYEQYF
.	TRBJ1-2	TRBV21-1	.	TGTGCCAGCAGCAAAAGAGGACAGGGGGCTTGGGGCTACACCTTC	CASSKRGQGAWGYTF
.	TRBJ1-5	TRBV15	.	TGTGCCACCAGCCTACCCCCCCAGCATTTT	CATSLPPQHF
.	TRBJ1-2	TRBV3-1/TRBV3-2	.	TGTGCCAGCAGCCAAGGAAGGGGGACGACCGGGCATGGCTACACCTTC	CASSQGRGTTGHGYTF
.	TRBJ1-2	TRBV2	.	TGTGCCAGCAGTGAACTGGGGGCGAGTGAAGGCTACACCTTC	CASSELGASEGYTF